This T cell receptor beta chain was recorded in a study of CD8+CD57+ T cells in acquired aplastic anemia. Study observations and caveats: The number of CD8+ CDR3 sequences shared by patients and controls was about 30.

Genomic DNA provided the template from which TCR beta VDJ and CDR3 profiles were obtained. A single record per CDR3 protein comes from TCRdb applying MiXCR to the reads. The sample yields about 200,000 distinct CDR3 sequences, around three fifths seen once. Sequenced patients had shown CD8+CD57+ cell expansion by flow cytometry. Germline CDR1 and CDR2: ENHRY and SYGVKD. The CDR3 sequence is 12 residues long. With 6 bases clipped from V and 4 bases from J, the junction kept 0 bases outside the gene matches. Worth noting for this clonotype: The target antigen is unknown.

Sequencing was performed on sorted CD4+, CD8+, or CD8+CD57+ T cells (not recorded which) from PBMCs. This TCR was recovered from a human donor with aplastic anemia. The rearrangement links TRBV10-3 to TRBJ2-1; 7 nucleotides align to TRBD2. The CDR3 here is CAIRGLYNEQFF. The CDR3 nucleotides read TGTGCCATCAGGGGACTATACAATGAGCAGTTCTTC.